These T cell receptor beta chains were read from a single sample in a study of blood T cell repertoires in COVID-19. Some clones are missing from TCRdb's copy, which holds only in-frame ones; the method was immunoSEQ multiplex PCR. Of fewer than 15,000 clones listed, approximately 84% are singletons. The material sequenced was peripheral blood. These receptors originate from a human donor in a cohort sampled during active COVID-19. CDR3s include the opening cysteine and the closing phenylalanine or tryptophan. The order of the fields is CDR3 DNA, CDR3 protein, D gene, clone size, J gene, V gene. A D gene is named only where the DNA matches it firmly. Some rows mark clone size as missing; the rest say once, few, many or name a class of expanded clone.

CDR3 DNA: TGTGCCAGCAGCTCTACTAGCGGGAGTAATGAGCAGTTCTTC
CDR3 protein: CASSSTSGSNEQFF
D gene: TRBD2
clone size: once
J gene: TRBJ2-1
V gene: TRBV6-5

CDR3 DNA: TGTGCCAGCAGCTTGACAGCAGATACGCAGTATTTT
CDR3 protein: CASSLTADTQYF
D gene: -
clone size: -
J gene: TRBJ2-3
V gene: TRBV5-6

CDR3 DNA: TGCGCCAGCAGCCAAGCACTAGTGTTTTACAATGAGCAGTTCTTC
CDR3 protein: CASSQALVFYNEQFF
D gene: -
clone size: -
J gene: TRBJ2-1
V gene: TRBV4-3

CDR3 DNA: TGTGCCAGCAGCGTGCACAGGGGTAGCAATCAGCCCCAGCATTTT
CDR3 protein: CASSVHRGSNQPQHF
D gene: TRBD1
clone size: -
J gene: TRBJ1-5
V gene: TRBV6-5

CDR3 DNA: TGTGCCAGCAGTGGGGGACAGACCCTCGAGACCCAGTACTTC
CDR3 protein: CASSGGQTLETQYF
D gene: TRBD1
clone size: -
J gene: TRBJ2-5
V gene: TRBV27

CDR3 DNA: TGTGCCAGCAGCTTGGTAGGCACAGGAGCTTCCTACAATGAGCAGTTCTTC
CDR3 protein: CASSLVGTGASYNEQFF
D gene: -
clone size: once
J gene: TRBJ2-1
V gene: TRBV5-6

CDR3 DNA: TGCGCCAGCAGCCCCGGGACAGGGCCTACCTACGAGCAGTACTTC
CDR3 protein: CASSPGTGPTYEQYF
D gene: TRBD1
clone size: -
J gene: TRBJ2-7
V gene: TRBV5-1

CDR3 DNA: TGTGCCAGCAGCCTCCGACTAGCGGGGGGGCAGAATGAGCAGTTCTTC
CDR3 protein: CASSLRLAGGQNEQFF
D gene: TRBD2
clone size: -
J gene: TRBJ2-1
V gene: TRBV9

CDR3 DNA: TGTGCCATCAGTGAGTCAGTAGCGGGAGATGAGCAGTTCTTC
CDR3 protein: CAISESVAGDEQFF
D gene: TRBD2
clone size: few
J gene: TRBJ2-1
V gene: TRBV10-3

CDR3 DNA: TGCAGCGTTGAAGCGACTGTCAATGAGCAGTTCTTC
CDR3 protein: CSVEATVNEQFF
D gene: -
clone size: -
J gene: TRBJ2-1
V gene: TRBV29-1

CDR3 DNA: TGTGCCAGCAGTTCACCCGGGACAGTGGGAAACATTCAGTACTTC
CDR3 protein: CASSSPGTVGNIQYF
D gene: TRBD1
clone size: -
J gene: TRBJ2-4
V gene: TRBV6-2/TRBV6-3

CDR3 DNA: TGTGCCAGCAGTTCCCGACAGGGGGCGATGGCCGGGGAGCTGTTTTTT
CDR3 protein: CASSSRQGAMAGELFF
D gene: TRBD1
clone size: -
J gene: TRBJ2-2
V gene: TRBV6-2/TRBV6-3

CDR3 DNA: TGTGCCAGCAGTTACTCAATCAGAAGGGAGAAGGAGACCCAGTACTTC
CDR3 protein: CASSYSIRREKETQYF
D gene: -
clone size: -
J gene: TRBJ2-5
V gene: TRBV6-5

CDR3 DNA: TGTGCCAGCAGTTTCCAGGGGAATCAGCCCCAGCATTTT
CDR3 protein: CASSFQGNQPQHF
D gene: -
clone size: -
J gene: TRBJ1-5
V gene: TRBV27

CDR3 DNA: TGTGCCAGCAGCCCCTCACTAGCGGGAGGTCCCAGGGGCGAGCAGTACTTC
CDR3 protein: CASSPSLAGGPRGEQYF
D gene: TRBD2
clone size: -
J gene: TRBJ2-7
V gene: TRBV9

CDR3 DNA: TGCGCCAGCAGCCCGGGGGGACTAGCGGCACCATACGAGCAGTACTTC
CDR3 protein: CASSPGGLAAPYEQYF
D gene: TRBD2
clone size: -
J gene: TRBJ2-7
V gene: TRBV4-1

CDR3 DNA: TGTGCCAGTAGTATCAATCCGACAGGGCGGACTGAAGCTTTCTTT
CDR3 protein: CASSINPTGRTEAFF
D gene: TRBD1
clone size: -
J gene: TRBJ1-1
V gene: TRBV19

CDR3 DNA: TGTGCCAGCAGTTATGGCCGAGACTATAGGAATGAGCAGTTCTTC
CDR3 protein: CASSYGRDYRNEQFF
D gene: -
clone size: -
J gene: TRBJ2-1
V gene: TRBV6-2/TRBV6-3

CDR3 DNA: TGTGCCAGCAGCTTAATCGGGTACCCGGAGACCACTGAAGCTTTCTTT
CDR3 protein: CASSLIGYPETTEAFF
D gene: -
clone size: many
J gene: TRBJ1-1
V gene: TRBV7-3

CDR3 DNA: TGCGCCAGCAGCTTTGATGCTACCTCCTACGAGCAGTACTTC
CDR3 protein: CASSFDATSYEQYF
D gene: -
clone size: -
J gene: TRBJ2-7
V gene: TRBV5-1

CDR3 DNA: TGCGCCAGCAGCCAATCCCGGGGTGAAGCTTTCTTT
CDR3 protein: CASSQSRGEAFF
D gene: -
clone size: -
J gene: TRBJ1-1
V gene: TRBV4-1

CDR3 DNA: TGTGCCAGCAGTTCCCCGACAGGGAACACAGATACGCAGTATTTT
CDR3 protein: CASSSPTGNTDTQYF
D gene: TRBD1
clone size: -
J gene: TRBJ2-3
V gene: TRBV27

CDR3 DNA: TGTGCCCCATCCTCGTCGCGGGACTCCTACGAGCAGTACTTC
CDR3 protein: CAPSSSRDSYEQYF
D gene: -
clone size: -
J gene: TRBJ2-7
V gene: TRBV5-5

CDR3 DNA: TGTGCCAGCAGCCAAGAGGAGAAGCGGGAGAACACCGGGGAGCTGTTTTTT
CDR3 protein: CASSQEEKRENTGELFF
D gene: TRBD2
clone size: -
J gene: TRBJ2-2
V gene: TRBV3-1/TRBV3-2

CDR3 DNA: TGTGCCAGTAGTATTGGGGGACAGGGTAACACCGGGGAGCTGTTTTTT
CDR3 protein: CASSIGGQGNTGELFF
D gene: TRBD1
clone size: -
J gene: TRBJ2-2
V gene: TRBV19

CDR3 DNA: TGTGCCAGCAGTTCGCAGGGGATGAACACTGAAGCTTTCTTT
CDR3 protein: CASSSQGMNTEAFF
D gene: -
clone size: few
J gene: TRBJ1-1
V gene: TRBV6-2/TRBV6-3

CDR3 DNA: TGCGCCAGCAGCCAAGCAGGGGGACACCTGGAGCAGTACTTC
CDR3 protein: CASSQAGGHLEQYF
D gene: TRBD1
clone size: -
J gene: TRBJ2-7
V gene: TRBV4-1

CDR3 DNA: TGTGCCAGCAGTCCGGGGACAGGACCTTATGGCTACACCTTC
CDR3 protein: CASSPGTGPYGYTF
D gene: TRBD1
clone size: -
J gene: TRBJ1-2
V gene: TRBV28

CDR3 DNA: TGTGCCAGCAGTCGGAGCGCGGGCTATGGCTACACCTTC
CDR3 protein: CASSRSAGYGYTF
D gene: -
clone size: few
J gene: TRBJ1-2
V gene: TRBV5-5

CDR3 DNA: TGTGCCTGGAAACAGGGAGGGACCTATGGCTACACCTTC
CDR3 protein: CAWKQGGTYGYTF
D gene: -
clone size: -
J gene: TRBJ1-2
V gene: TRBV30

CDR3 DNA: TGTGCCAGCAGTGGAGGAGTTAGCAATCAGCCCCAGCATTTT
CDR3 protein: CASSGGVSNQPQHF
D gene: -
clone size: -
J gene: TRBJ1-5
V gene: TRBV28